Listed below are T cell receptor beta chains from one sample, sequenced in a study of T-cell memory formation after mild COVID-19. MiXCR, run by TCRdb on the 5' RACE reads, gives a single entry per CDR3 protein. The table records 70,000 to 100,000 distinct CDR3 sequences, about 12% of them present only once. Sequencing was performed on PBMCs or a T cell subset sorted from them (not recorded which). These receptors all stem from an adult woman who had mild COVID-19 (a few samples of this study predate the infection). Cell type and time point are not known. The CDR3 runs from the conserved cysteine through the conserved F or W. D genes are given only for firm matches. Size is omitted from some rows. Given values are once, few, many or a class for expanded clones.

J gene	D gene	clone size	V gene	CDR3 DNA	CDR3 protein
TRBJ2-1	NA	NA	TRBV29-1	TGCAGCGTTGAATCCCCGGGATCCTACAATGAGCAGTTCTTC	CSVESPGSYNEQFF
TRBJ1-1	TRBD1	few	TRBV5-1	TGCGCCAGCAGTTGGGGACAGGGACCTGAAGCTTTCTTT	CASSWGQGPEAFF
TRBJ2-7	NA	NA	TRBV7-6	TGTGACAGCAGTCATACCAGTGGAGCCTACGAGCAGTACTTC	CDSSHTSGAYEQYF
TRBJ1-1	NA	NA	TRBV7-9	TGTGCCAGCAGCGCGCCCAGCCTAGGTTACACTGAAGCTTTCTTT	CASSAPSLGYTEAFF
TRBJ2-5	NA	few	TRBV6-1	TGTGCCAGCAGTGAAGGCAGTACGTACCAAGAGACCCAGTACTTC	CASSEGSTYQETQYF
TRBJ2-6	NA	few	TRBV7-9	TGTGCCAGCAGCTTAGCGGGAGGCTCTGGGGCCAACGTCCTGACTTTC	CASSLAGGSGANVLTF
TRBJ2-1	TRBD2	many	TRBV5-5	TGTGCCAGCAGCTGGGGGGGGAATGAGCAGTTCTTC	CASSWGGNEQFF
TRBJ2-7	TRBD1	few	TRBV6-2/TRBV6-3	TGTGCCAGCAAGGGCAGGGGGACGGTCGAGCAGTACTTC	CASKGRGTVEQYF
TRBJ2-5	NA	NA	TRBV5-1	TGCGCCAGCAGCACAACAGGGTCCTCCGCCACTCAAGAGACCCAGTACTTC	CASSTTGSSATQETQYF
TRBJ2-3	NA	few	TRBV4-2	TGTGCCAGCAGCCAAGAGAAATCCGGGACGTATATCACAGATACGCAGTATTTT	CASSQEKSGTYITDTQYF
TRBJ2-1	TRBD2	NA	TRBV29-1	TGCAGCGTGGACCCACTAGCGGGAAGGAATGAGCAGTTCTTC	CSVDPLAGRNEQFF
TRBJ2-1	TRBD2	NA	TRBV7-9	TGTGCCAGCAGCTTAATCCGGGAGGCCCGGTGGGAGCAGTTCTTC	CASSLIREARWEQFF
TRBJ2-7	NA	few	TRBV11-2	TGTGCCAGCAGCTTAGTTTCCGGTGGGGCCGAGCAGTACTTC	CASSLVSGGAEQYF
TRBJ2-7	TRBD2	many	TRBV5-5	TGTGCCAGCAGCTACGTGGGGGGGTACGAGCAGTACTTC	CASSYVGGYEQYF
TRBJ2-1	NA	few	TRBV15	TGTGCCACCAGCAGAGGGGCCGCGACAGGCCGCAATGAGCAGTTCTTC	CATSRGAATGRNEQFF
TRBJ2-2	TRBD2	few	TRBV15	TGTGCCACCAGCAGAGATAGCGGGGCGAACACCGGGGAGCTGTTTTTT	CATSRDSGANTGELFF
TRBJ2-7	TRBD1	NA	TRBV7-2	TGTGCCAGCAGCCACCCACCGGGACAGGCACTCGAGCAGTACTTC	CASSHPPGQALEQYF
TRBJ2-1	NA	many	TRBV7-2	TGTGCCAGCAGTTATTCGGATGAGCAGTTCTTC	CASSYSDEQFF
TRBJ2-3	NA	many	TRBV7-9	TGTGCCAGCAGCTTACCCCAGGGCCGAGGCGCAGATACGCAGTATTTT	CASSLPQGRGADTQYF
TRBJ2-2	NA	NA	TRBV30	TGTGCCTGGAGTAGTTCCTGGGAGCTGTTTTTT	CAWSSSWELFF
TRBJ2-1	NA	NA	TRBV4-2	TGTGCCAGCAGCCAAGATAGTCGCGGCGGGACCTACAATGAGCAGTTCTTC	CASSQDSRGGTYNEQFF
TRBJ2-7	TRBD2	few	TRBV7-8	TGTGCCAGCAGCTCCCCCAGTGCGGGAGGGGATCGCGAGCAGTACTTC	CASSSPSAGGDREQYF
TRBJ2-2	NA	few	TRBV27	TGTGCCAGCAGTCCCACGACCCTCGGGGGGGAGCTGTTTTTT	CASSPTTLGGELFF
TRBJ2-7	TRBD2	NA	TRBV7-9	TGTGCCAGCAGCTTTGGGGGGGTCCAGTCCTACGAGCAGTACTTC	CASSFGGVQSYEQYF
TRBJ2-1	TRBD1	NA	TRBV7-3	TGTGCCAGCAGCCCGAGGGACAGGAGTCTCACGGATGAGCAGTTCTTC	CASSPRDRSLTDEQFF
TRBJ2-1	NA	NA	TRBV29-1	TGCAGCGTTGATATGATTGGTAACACGGAGGTAGATGAGCAGTTCTTC	CSVDMIGNTEVDEQFF
TRBJ2-5	TRBD2	NA	TRBV7-9	TGTGCCAGCAGCTCTGGACTAGCGGATTTCAGGGCCCAGTACTTC	CASSSGLADFRAQYF
TRBJ2-1	NA	few	TRBV5-6	TGTGCCAGCAGCTTGAGAGGGGCGGAGCAGTTCTTC	CASSLRGAEQFF
TRBJ2-5	NA	NA	TRBV18	TGTGCCAGCTCACCAAACGCCATGGAGGGCCAGTACTTC	CASSPNAMEGQYF
TRBJ2-5	TRBD2	few	TRBV4-2	TGTGCCAGCAGCCCAAAGCGGGGGTACCAAGAGACCCAGTACTTC	CASSPKRGYQETQYF
TRBJ2-7	NA	many	TRBV7-2	TGTGCCAGCAGCTTTGGGGAACAGGGATCCCACGAGCAGTACTTC	CASSFGEQGSHEQYF
TRBJ2-1	NA	NA	TRBV20-1	TGCAGTGCTCAATTGAGGGAAAATGAGCAGTTCTTC	CSAQLRENEQFF
TRBJ2-2	NA	once	TRBV19	TGTGCCAGTAGGGCCTTCACCGGGGAGCTGTTTTTT	CASRAFTGELFF
TRBJ2-7	NA	few	TRBV7-9	TGTGCCAGCAGCTGGGCAGGGCGGTACGAGCAGTACTTC	CASSWAGRYEQYF